This T cell receptor (beta chain) was recovered during a study of blood T cell repertoires in COVID-19. The table came from immunoSEQ multiplex PCR; TCRdb's copy has only in-frame clones and leaves some out. This sample has 200,000 to 250,000 clones; 65% to 85% occur once, and the top ten carry 3% to 4%. The length of the CDR3 is 16 residues. Trimming shortened V by 0 bases and J by 4 bases, and 15 bases separated the two germline ends. Germline assignment: CDR1 LNHDA and CDR2 SQIVND (reference sequence). As concerns this clone: This same CDR3 is encoded by further DNA sequences in the sample.

This sequence joins TRBV19 and TRBJ1-2; maybe TRBD1 (6 bases). The TCR sequence derives from a woman aged 55-70 years who had recovered from COVID-19. Source material: PBMCs or T cells enriched from blood (not recorded which). Here the CDR3 reads CASSIDHRQGSYGYTF. The CDR3 nucleotides read TGTGCCAGTAGTATAGATCACCGGCAGGGGAGCTATGGCTACACCTTC. The full variable domain, its missing parts supplied by reference TRBV19 and TRBJ1-2, is DGGITQSPKYLFRKEGQNVTLSCEQNLNHDAMYWYRQDPGQGLRLIYYSQIVNDFQKGDIAEGYSVSREKKESFPLTVTSAQKNPTAFYLCASSIDHRQGSYGYTFGSGTRLTVV.